This T cell receptor beta chain originates from a study of control samples from healthy donors and cancer patients. Only in-frame clones appear in the TCRdb table, and some are missing; sequencing was by immunoSEQ multiplex PCR. The table includes 130,000 or so clones, approximately 94% detected once. The germline CDR1 and CDR2 sequences are LGHNA and YSLEER. This CDR3 has 17 amino acids. The junction had 7 bases not matched to a gene; V was cut back by 0 bases and J by 3 bases. The clonotype was recovered from a man aged 40-50 years in good health. Source material: blood. The V call is TRBV4-3, the J call TRBJ2-2; 7 nucleotides align to TRBD1. CDR3 coding DNA: TGCGCCAGCAGCCAAGATTTCAGGGGGAGCTACACCGGGGAGCTGTTTTTT. It yields the protein CASSQDFRGSYTGELFF.